This T cell receptor (beta chain) comes out of a study of early T cells in non-severe SARS-CoV-2 infection. Germline CDR1 and CDR2: SGHAT and FQNNGV. The CDR3 loop spans 12 amino acids. V lost 1 base to trimming and J lost 5 bases, with 5 bases between them. MiXCR, applied by TCRdb to the 5' RACE reads, yields one record per CDR3 protein. The sample holds more than 50,000 distinct CDR3 sequences; 14% to 15% are singletons and the top ten take about 9%. This specimen consisted of whole blood, obtained at baseline. The V gene is TRBV11-2, the J gene TRBJ2-5; the D is unclear. This TCR was sampled from an adult who was a healthcare worker with PCR-confirmed SARS-CoV-2 infection or an uninfected control (not recorded which). In DNA, the CDR3 is TGTGCCAGCAGCTTAGTCGTGGAGACCCAGTACTTC. It specifies CASSLVVETQYF.